This T cell receptor beta chain was identified during a study of T cells after yellow fever vaccination. Study-wide context: Fractions containing few cells were prepared with SMART-Seq v4 Ultra Low Input. General observations from the study: Weaker overall was a secondary response that nonetheless peaked faster, on day 5 versus 15. The booster response re-showed most primary clones: around 95% CD4, more than 80% CD8.

TCRdb recomputed calls from the 5' RACE reads with MiXCR, one row per CDR3 protein. In the table there are hundreds of thousands of distinct CDR3 sequences, roughly 4% of which are singletons. This clonotype came up a few times. Its antigen remains unidentified. Unmatched junction bases numbered 11, after V lost 7 bases and J lost 0 bases. Germline V gene data show CDR1 as SQVTM and CDR2 as ANQGSEA. CDR3 length: 16 amino acids. V gene TRBV29-1 combines with J gene TRBJ1-3, with 8 bases identical to TRBD1. The sequences come from PBMCs, collected on the day of the yellow fever booster vaccination. The receptor's source is a man between 18 and 29 years old who received the YFV17D yellow fever vaccine. This CDR3 reads CSASRDRPLSGNTIYF. The CDR3 DNA follows: TGCAGCGCCTCCCGGGACAGGCCTCTCTCTGGAAACACCATATATTTT.